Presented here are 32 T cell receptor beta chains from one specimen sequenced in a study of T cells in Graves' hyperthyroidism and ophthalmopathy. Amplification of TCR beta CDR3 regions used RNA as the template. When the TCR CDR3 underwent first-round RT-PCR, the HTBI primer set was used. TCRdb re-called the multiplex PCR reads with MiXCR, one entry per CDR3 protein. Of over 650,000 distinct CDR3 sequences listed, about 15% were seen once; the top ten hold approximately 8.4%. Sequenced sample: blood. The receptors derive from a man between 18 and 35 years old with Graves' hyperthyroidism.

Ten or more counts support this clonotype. The CDR3 spells CATHRLRGKEAFF. The CDR3 bases are TGTGCCACCCATCGCCTTCGGGGGAAAGAAGCTTTCTTT. V gene TRBV5-5 combines with J gene TRBJ1-1; tentative D call: TRBD1 (5 bases). V lost 9 bases to trimming and J lost 8 bases, with 20 bases between them. There are 13 residues in the CDR3. The germline V gene has CDR1 SGHKS and CDR2 YYEKEE (reference sequence).

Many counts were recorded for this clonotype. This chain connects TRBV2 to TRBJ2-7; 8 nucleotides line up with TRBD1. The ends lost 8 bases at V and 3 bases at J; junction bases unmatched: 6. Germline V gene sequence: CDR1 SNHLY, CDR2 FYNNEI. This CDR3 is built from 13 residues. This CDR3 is CASEVTGGYEQYF. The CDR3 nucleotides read TGTGCCAGCGAGGTTACAGGGGGCTACGAGCAGTACTTC.

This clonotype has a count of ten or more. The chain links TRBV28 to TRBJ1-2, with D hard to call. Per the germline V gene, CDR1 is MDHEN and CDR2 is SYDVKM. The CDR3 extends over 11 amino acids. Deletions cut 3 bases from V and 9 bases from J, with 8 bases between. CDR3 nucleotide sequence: TGTGCCAGCAGTTTTCCCCCACGCTACACCTTC. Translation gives CASSFPPRYTF.

Here the CDR3 reads CASSYPGAGISRPKNIQYF. The CDR3, as DNA: TGTGCCAGCAGTTATCCCGGGGCAGGGATTTCCCGGCCCAAAAACATTCAGTACTTC. The V call is TRBV6-5, the J call TRBJ2-4; D is perhaps TRBD1 or TRBD2 (5 bases each). The germline V gene encodes CDR1 MNHEY and CDR2 SVGAGI. This CDR3 has 19 residues. Trimming removed 3 bases at V and 2 bases at J, with 23 bases between.

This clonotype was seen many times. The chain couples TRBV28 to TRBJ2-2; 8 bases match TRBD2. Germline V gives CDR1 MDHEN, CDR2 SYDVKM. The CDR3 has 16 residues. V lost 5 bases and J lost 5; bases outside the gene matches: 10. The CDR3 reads CASSPPGLGTTGELFF. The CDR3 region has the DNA TGTGCCAGCAGTCCTCCGGGACTAGGTACTACCGGGGAGCTGTTTTTT.

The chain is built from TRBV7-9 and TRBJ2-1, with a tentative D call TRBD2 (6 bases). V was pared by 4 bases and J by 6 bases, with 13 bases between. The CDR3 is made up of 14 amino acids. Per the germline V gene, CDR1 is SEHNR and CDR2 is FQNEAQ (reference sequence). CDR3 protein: CASSSGLPTNEQFF. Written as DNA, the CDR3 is TGTGCCAGCAGCTCGGGACTCCCGACCAATGAGCAGTTCTTC. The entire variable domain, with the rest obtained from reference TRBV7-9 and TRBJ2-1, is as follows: DTGVSQNPRHKITKRGQNVTFRCDPISEHNRLYWYRQTLGQGPEFLTYFQNEAQLEKSRLLSDRFSAERPKGSFSTLEIQRTEQGDSAMYLCASSSGLPTNEQFFGPGTRLTVL.

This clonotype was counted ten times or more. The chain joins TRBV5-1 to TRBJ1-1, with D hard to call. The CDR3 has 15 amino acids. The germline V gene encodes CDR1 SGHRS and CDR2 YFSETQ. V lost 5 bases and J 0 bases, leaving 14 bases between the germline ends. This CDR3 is CASRPGKPMNTEAFF. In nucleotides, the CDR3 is TGCGCCAGCAGACCGGGAAAGCCCATGAACACTGAAGCTTTCTTT.

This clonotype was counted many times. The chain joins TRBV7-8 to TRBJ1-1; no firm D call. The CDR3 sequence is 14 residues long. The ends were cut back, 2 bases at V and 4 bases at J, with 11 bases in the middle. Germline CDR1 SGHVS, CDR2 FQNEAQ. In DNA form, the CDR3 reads TGTGCCAGCAGCTTAATGCCTTGGGGCACTGAAGCTTTCTTT. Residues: CASSLMPWGTEAFF.

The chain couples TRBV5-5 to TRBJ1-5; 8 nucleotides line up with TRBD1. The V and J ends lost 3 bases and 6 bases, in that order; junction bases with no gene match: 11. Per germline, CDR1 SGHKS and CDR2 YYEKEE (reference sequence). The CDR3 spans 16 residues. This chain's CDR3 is CASSSGGRGPGQPQHF. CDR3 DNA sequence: TGTGCCAGCAGCTCGGGAGGCAGGGGGCCTGGTCAGCCCCAGCATTTT. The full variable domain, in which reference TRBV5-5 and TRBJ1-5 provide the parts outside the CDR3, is DAGVTQSPTHLIKTRGQQVTLRCSPISGHKSVSWYQQVLGQGPQFIFQYYEKEERGRGNFPDRFSARQFPNYSSELNVNALLLGDSALYLCASSSGGRGPGQPQHFGDGTRLSIL.

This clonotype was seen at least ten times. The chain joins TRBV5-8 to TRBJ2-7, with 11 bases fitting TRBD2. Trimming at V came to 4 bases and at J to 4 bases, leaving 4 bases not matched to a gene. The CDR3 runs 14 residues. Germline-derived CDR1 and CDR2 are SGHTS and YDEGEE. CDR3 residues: CASSAGLAEYEQYF. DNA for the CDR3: TGTGCCAGCAGCGCGGGACTAGCGGAGTACGAGCAGTACTTC.

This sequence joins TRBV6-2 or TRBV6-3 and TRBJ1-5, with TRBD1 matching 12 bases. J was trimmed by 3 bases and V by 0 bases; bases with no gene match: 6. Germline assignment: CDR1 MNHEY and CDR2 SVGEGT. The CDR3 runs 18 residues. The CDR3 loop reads CASSYSGTGGTFNQPQHF. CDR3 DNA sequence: TGTGCCAGCAGTTACTCCGGGACAGGGGGCACCTTCAATCAGCCCCAGCATTTT.

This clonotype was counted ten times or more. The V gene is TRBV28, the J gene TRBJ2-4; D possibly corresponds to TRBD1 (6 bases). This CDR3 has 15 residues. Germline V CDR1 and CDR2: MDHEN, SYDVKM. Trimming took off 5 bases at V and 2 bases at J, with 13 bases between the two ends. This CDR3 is CASSLPGVSKNIQYF. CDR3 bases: TGTGCCAGCAGTCTACCAGGGGTTTCCAAAAACATTCAGTACTTC.

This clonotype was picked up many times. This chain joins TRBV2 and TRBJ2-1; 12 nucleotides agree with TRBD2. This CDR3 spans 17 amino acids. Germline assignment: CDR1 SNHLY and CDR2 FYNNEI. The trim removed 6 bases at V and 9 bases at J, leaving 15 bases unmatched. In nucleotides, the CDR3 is TGTGCCAGCAGCTCCGGGACTAGCGGGCGGGGGTTGGGTGAGCAGTTCTTC. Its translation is CASSSGTSGRGLGEQFF.

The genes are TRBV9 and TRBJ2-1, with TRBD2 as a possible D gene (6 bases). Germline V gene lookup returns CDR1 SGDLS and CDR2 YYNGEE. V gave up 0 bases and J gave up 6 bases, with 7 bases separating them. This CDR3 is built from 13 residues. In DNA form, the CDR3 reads TGTGCCAGCAGCGTAGTGGAGGGCAATGAGCAGTTCTTC. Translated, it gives CASSVVEGNEQFF.

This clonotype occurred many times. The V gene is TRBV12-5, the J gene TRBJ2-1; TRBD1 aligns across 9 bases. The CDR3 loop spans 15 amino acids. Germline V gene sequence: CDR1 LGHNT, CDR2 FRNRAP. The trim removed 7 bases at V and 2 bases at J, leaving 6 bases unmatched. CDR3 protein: CASVLDRGAYNEQFF. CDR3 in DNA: TGTGCTAGTGTTCTCGACAGGGGGGCCTACAATGAGCAGTTCTTC.

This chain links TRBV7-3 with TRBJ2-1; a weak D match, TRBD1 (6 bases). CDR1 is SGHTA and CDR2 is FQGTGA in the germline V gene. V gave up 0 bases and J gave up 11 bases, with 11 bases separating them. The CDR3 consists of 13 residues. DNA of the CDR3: TGTGCCAGCAGCTTAACGAGCCAGGGGAAGCAGTTCTTC. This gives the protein CASSLTSQGKQFF. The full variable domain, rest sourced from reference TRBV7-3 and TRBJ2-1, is GAGVSQTPSNKVTEKGKYVELRCDPISGHTALYWYRQSLGQGPEFLIYFQGTGAADDSGLPNDRFFAVRPEGSVSTLKIQRTERGDSAVYLCASSLTSQGKQFFGPGTRLTVL.

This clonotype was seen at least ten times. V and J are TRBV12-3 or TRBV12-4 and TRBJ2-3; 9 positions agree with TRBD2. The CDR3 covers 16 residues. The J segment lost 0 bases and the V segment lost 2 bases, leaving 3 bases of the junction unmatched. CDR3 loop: CASSLRAGGSTDTQYF. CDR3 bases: TGTGCCAGCAGTTTAAGGGCGGGAGGGAGCACAGATACGCAGTATTTT.

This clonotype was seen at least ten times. The CDR3 DNA follows: TGTGCCAGCAATAATGCAGGGACCTCCTACGAGCAGTACTTC. It yields the protein CASNNAGTSYEQYF. This chain connects TRBV28 to TRBJ2-7; D tentatively fits TRBD1 or TRBD2 (5 bases each). The CDR3 totals 14 residues. V lost 7 bases, J lost 0 bases, and 13 bases lay in between. Germline assignment: CDR1 MDHEN and CDR2 SYDVKM.

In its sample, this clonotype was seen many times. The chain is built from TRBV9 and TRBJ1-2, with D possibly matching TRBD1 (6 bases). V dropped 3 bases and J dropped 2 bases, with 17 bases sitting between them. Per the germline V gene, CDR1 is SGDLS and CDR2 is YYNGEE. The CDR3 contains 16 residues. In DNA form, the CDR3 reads TGTGCCAGCAGCGGAATCTGGGGGGCGTGGAACTATGGCTACACCTTC. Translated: CASSGIWGAWNYGYTF.

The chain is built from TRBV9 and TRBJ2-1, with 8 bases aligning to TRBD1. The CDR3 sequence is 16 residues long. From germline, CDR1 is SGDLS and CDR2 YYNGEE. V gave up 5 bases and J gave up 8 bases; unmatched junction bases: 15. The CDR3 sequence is CASSYSPGTGEDEQFF. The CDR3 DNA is TGTGCCAGCAGTTACTCTCCCGGGACAGGAGAGGATGAGCAGTTCTTC.

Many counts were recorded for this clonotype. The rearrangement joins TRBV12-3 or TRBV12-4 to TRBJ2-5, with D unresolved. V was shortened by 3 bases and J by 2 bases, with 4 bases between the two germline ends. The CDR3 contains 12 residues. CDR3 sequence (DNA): TGTGCCAGCAGTTTGTATCAAGAGACCCAGTACTTC. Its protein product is CASSLYQETQYF.

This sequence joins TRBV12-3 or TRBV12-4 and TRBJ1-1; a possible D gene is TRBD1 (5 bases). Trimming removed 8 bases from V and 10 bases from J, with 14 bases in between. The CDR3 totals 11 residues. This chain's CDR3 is CASGGGKGAFF. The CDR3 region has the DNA TGTGCCAGCGGGGGTGGGAAAGGAGCTTTCTTT.

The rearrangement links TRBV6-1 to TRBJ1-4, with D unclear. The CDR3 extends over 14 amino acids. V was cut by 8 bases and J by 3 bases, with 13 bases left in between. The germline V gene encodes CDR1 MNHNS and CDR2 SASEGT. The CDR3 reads CASQPSLANEKLFF. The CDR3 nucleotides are TGTGCCAGCCAACCAAGTCTGGCTAATGAAAAACTGTTTTTT.

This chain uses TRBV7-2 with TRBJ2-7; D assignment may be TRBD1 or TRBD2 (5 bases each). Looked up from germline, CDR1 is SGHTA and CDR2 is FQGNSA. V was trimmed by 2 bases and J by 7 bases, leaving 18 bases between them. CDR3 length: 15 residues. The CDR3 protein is CASSLYGTLPREQYF. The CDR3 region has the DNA TGTGCCAGCAGCTTATACGGGACGTTGCCTCGGGAGCAGTACTTC.

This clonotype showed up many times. The CDR3 region has the DNA TGTGCCAGCTCACCACCGGCGAATACGCAGTATTTT. Its translation is CASSPPANTQYF. The genes are TRBV18 and TRBJ2-3; no definite D call. The CDR3 totals 12 residues. Trimming shortened V by 0 bases and J by 7 bases, and 5 bases separated the two germline ends. Germline loops: CDR1 KGHSH, CDR2 LQKENI.

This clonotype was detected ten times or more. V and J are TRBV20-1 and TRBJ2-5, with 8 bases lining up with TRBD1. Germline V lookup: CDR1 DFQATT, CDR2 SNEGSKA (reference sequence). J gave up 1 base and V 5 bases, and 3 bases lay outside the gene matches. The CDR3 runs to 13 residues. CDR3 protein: CSAVGQGQETQYF. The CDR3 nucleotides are TGCAGTGCTGTCGGACAGGGCCAAGAGACCCAGTACTTC.

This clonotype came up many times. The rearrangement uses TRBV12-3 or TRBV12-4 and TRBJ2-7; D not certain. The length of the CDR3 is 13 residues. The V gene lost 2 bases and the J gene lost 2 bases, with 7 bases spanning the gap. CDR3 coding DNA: TGTGCCAGCAGTTTACTGGGTACCTACGAGCAGTACTTC. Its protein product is CASSLLGTYEQYF.

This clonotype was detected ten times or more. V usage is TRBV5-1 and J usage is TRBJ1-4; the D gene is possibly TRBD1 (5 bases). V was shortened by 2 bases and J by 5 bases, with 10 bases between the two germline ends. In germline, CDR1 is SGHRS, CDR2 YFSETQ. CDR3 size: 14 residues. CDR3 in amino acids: CASSFGTVNEKLFF. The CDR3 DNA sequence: TGCGCCAGCAGCTTCGGGACGGTCAATGAAAAACTGTTTTTT.

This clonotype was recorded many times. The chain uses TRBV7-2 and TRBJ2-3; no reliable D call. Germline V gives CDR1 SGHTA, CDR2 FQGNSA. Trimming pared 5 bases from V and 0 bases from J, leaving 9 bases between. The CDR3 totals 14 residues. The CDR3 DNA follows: TGTGCCAGCAGCCCGCCTCTAAGCACAGATACGCAGTATTTT. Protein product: CASSPPLSTDTQYF. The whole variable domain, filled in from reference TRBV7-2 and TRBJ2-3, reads GAGVSQSPSNKVTEKGKDVELRCDPISGHTALYWYRQSLGQGLEFLIYFQGNSAPDKSGLPSDRFSAERTGGSVSTLTIQRTQQEDSAVYLCASSPPLSTDTQYFGPGTRLTVL.

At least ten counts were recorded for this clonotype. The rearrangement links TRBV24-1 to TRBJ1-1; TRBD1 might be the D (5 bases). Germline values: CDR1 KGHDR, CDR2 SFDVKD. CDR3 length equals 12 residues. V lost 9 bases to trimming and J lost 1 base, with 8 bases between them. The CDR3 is CATRGWNTEAFF. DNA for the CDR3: TGTGCCACCCGGGGCTGGAACACTGAAGCTTTCTTT.

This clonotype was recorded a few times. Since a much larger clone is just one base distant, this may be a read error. CDR3 sequence (DNA): TGTGCCAGCGGAGAGACTAGCGGTTCCTACGAGCAGTACTTC. It encodes CASGETSGSYEQYF. This chain links TRBV6-2 or TRBV6-3 with TRBJ2-7, with 9 bases that match TRBD2. With 8 bases clipped from V and 1 base from J, the junction kept 6 bases outside the gene matches. The CDR3 length is 14 residues. Germline CDR1 is MNHEY and CDR2 is SVGEGT.

The CDR3 loop reads CASSSRDRGPGTEAFF. Here the CDR3 DNA reads TGTGCCAGCAGCTCCCGGGACAGGGGGCCGGGAACTGAAGCTTTCTTT. V and J are TRBV13 and TRBJ1-1; 12 bases are shared with TRBD1. There are 16 residues in the CDR3. The junction had 8 bases not matched to a gene; V was cut back by 4 bases and J by 5 bases. CDR1 is PRHDT, CDR2 FYEKMQ, per germline (reference sequence).